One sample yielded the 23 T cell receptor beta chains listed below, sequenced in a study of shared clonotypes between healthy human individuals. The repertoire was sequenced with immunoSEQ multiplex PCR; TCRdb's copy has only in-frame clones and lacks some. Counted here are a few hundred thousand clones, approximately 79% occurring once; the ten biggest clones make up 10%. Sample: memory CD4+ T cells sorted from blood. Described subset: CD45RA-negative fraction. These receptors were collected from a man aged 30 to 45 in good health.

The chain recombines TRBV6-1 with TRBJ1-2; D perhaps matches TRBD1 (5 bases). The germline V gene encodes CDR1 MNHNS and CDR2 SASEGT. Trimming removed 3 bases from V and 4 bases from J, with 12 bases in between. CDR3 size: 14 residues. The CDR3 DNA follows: TGTGCCAGCAGTGACTACGGGGGTTCCTATGGCTACACCTTC. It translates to CASSDYGGSYGYTF.

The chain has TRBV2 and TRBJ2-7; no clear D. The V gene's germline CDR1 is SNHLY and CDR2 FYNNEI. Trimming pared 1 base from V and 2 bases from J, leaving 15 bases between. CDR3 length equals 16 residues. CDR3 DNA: TGTGCCAGCAGTGAAGGCGCGGCAGGAGTGGCCTACGAGCAGTACTTC. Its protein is CASSEGAAGVAYEQYF.

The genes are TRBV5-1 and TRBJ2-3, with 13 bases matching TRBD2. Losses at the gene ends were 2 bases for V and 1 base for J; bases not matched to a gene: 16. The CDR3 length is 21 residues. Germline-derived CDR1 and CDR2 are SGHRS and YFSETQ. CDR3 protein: CASSFTFGTSGIGVGTDTQYF. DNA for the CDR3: TGCGCCAGCAGCTTCACCTTCGGGACTAGCGGGATTGGTGTGGGCACAGATACGCAGTATTTT. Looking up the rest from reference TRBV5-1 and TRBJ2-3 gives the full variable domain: KAGVTQTPRYLIKTRGQQVTLSCSPISGHRSVSWYQQTPGQGLQFLFEYFSETQRNKGNFPGRFSGRQFSNSRSEMNVSTLELGDSALYLCASSFTFGTSGIGVGTDTQYFGPGTRLTVL.

In DNA form, the CDR3 reads TGTGCCAGCAGTTTCGGGGGGCCGCGGCAGTACTTC. It codes for CASSFGGPRQYF. The chain uses TRBV5-4 and TRBJ2-7, with a possible D match to TRBD2 (7 bases). Looked up from germline, CDR1 is SGHNT and CDR2 is YYREEE (reference sequence). Trimming took 5 bases from V and 9 from J, leaving 15 bases between them. The CDR3 length is 12 residues.

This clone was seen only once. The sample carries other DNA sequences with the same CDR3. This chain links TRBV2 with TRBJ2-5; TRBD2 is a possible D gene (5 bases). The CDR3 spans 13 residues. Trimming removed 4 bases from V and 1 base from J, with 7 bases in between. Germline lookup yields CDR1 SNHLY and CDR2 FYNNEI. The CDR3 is CASSVEGQETQYF. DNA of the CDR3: TGTGCCAGCAGTGTTGAGGGCCAAGAGACCCAGTACTTC.

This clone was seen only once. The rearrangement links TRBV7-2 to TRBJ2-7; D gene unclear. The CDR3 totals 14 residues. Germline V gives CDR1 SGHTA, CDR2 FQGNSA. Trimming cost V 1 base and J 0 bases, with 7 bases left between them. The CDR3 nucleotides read TGTGCCAGCAGCTTAGAGGGCCCCTCCTACGAGCAGTACTTC. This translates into CASSLEGPSYEQYF.

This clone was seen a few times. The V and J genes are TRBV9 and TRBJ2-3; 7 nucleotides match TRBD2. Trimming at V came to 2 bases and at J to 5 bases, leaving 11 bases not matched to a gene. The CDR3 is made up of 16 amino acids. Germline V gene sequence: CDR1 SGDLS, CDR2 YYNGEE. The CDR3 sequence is CASSVTLAALGDTQYF. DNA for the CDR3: TGTGCCAGCAGCGTTACCCTAGCGGCCTTGGGAGATACGCAGTATTTT. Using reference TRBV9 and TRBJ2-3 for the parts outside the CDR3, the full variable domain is DSGVTQTPKHLITATGQRVTLRCSPRSGDLSVYWYQQSLDQGLQFLIQYYNGEERAKGNILERFSAQQFPDLHSELNLSSLELGDSALYFCASSVTLAALGDTQYFGPGTRLTVL.

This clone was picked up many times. DNA for the CDR3: TGTGCCAGCAGTTTAGGGGCTCCACCCTACGAGCAGTACTTC. Protein sequence: CASSLGAPPYEQYF. V usage is TRBV28 and J usage is TRBJ2-7, with D perhaps matching TRBD1 (5 bases). Germline V gene sequence: CDR1 MDHEN, CDR2 SYDVKM. Trimming took off 2 bases at V and 2 bases at J, with 10 bases between the two ends. CDR3 length: 14 amino acids.

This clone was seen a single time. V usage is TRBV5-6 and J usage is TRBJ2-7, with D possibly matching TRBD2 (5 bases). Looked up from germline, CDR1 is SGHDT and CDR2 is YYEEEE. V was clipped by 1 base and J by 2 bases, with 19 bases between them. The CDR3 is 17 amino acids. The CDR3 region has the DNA TGTGCCAGCAGCTTGTATTCTGGGGAGTTCACCCCCTACGAGCAGTACTTC. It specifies CASSLYSGEFTPYEQYF. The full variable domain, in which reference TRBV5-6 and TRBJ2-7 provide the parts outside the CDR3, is DAGVTQSPTHLIKTRGQQVTLRCSPKSGHDTVSWYQQALGQGPQFIFQYYEEEERQRGNFPDRFSGHQFPNYSSELNVNALLLGDSALYLCASSLYSGEFTPYEQYFGPGTRLTVT.

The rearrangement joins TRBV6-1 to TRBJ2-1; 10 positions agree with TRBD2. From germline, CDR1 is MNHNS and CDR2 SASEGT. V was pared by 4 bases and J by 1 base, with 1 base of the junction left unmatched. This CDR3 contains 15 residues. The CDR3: CASSVSGRSYNEQFF. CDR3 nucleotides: TGTGCCAGCAGTGTTAGCGGGAGGTCCTACAATGAGCAGTTCTTC.

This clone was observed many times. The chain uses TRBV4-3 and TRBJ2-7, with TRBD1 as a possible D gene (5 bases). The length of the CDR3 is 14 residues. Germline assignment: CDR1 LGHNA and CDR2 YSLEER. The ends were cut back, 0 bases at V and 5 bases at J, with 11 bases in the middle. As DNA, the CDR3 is TGCGCCAGCAGCCAAGATTGGCGCAGGGACGAGCAGTACTTC. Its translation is CASSQDWRRDEQYF.

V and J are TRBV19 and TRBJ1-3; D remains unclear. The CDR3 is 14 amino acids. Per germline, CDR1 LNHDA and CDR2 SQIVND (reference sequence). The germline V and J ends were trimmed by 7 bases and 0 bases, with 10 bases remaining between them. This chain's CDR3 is CASNYVDSGNTIYF. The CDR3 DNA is TGTGCCAGTAATTACGTGGACTCTGGAAACACCATATATTTT. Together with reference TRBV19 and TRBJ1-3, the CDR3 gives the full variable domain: DGGITQSPKYLFRKEGQNVTLSCEQNLNHDAMYWYRQDPGQGLRLIYYSQIVNDFQKGDIAEGYSVSREKKESFPLTVTSAQKNPTAFYLCASNYVDSGNTIYFGEGSWLTVV.

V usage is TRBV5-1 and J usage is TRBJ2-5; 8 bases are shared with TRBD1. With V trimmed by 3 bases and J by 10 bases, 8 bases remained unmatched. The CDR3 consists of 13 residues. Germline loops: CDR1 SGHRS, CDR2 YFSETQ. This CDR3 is CASSSGTGDFQYF. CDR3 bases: TGCGCCAGCAGCTCCGGGACAGGCGATTTCCAGTACTTC.

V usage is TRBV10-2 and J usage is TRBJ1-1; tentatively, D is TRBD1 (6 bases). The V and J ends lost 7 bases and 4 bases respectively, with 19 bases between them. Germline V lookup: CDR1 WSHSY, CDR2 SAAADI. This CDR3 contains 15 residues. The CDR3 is CASILGWGQTTEAFF. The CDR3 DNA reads TGCGCCAGCATCCTCGGTTGGGGGCAAACCACTGAAGCTTTCTTT.

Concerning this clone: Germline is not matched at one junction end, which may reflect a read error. The CDR3 DNA reads as TGTGCCAGCAGTTACTCTAGCGGGTCTTACTACAAGCAGTACTTC. It specifies CASSYSSGSYYKQYF. The chain joins TRBV6-5 to TRBJ2-7, with TRBD2 matching over 7 bases. Germline lookup yields CDR1 MNHEY and CDR2 SVGAGI. This CDR3 spans 15 amino acids.

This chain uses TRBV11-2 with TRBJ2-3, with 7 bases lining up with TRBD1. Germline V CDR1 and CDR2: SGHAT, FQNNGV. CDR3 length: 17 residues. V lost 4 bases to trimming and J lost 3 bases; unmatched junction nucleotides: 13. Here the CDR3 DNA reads TGTGCCAGCAGCTCCCAGTCAGGGGGAGTAGGGACAGATACGCAGTATTTT. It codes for CASSSQSGGVGTDTQYF.

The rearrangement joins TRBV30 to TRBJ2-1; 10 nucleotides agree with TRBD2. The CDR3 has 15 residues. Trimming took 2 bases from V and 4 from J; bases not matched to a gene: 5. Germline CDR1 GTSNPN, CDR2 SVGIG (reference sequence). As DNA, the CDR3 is TGTGCCTGGAGTAGTCTAGCGGGAGAATACAATGAGCAGTTCTTC. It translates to CAWSSLAGEYNEQFF.

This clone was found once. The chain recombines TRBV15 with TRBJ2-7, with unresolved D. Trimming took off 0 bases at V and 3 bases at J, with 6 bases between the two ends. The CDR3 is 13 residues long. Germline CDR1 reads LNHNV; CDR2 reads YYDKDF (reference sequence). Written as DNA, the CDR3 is TGTGCCACCAGCAGAGATCAAGTCTACGAGCAGTACTTC. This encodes CATSRDQVYEQYF.

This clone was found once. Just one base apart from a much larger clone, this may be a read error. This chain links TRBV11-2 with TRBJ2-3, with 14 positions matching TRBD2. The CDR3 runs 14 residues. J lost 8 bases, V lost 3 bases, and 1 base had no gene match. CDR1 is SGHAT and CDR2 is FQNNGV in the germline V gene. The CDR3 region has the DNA TGTGCCAGCAGCTTGGGACTAGCGGGAGTTACGCAGTATTTT. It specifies CASSLGLAGVTQYF.

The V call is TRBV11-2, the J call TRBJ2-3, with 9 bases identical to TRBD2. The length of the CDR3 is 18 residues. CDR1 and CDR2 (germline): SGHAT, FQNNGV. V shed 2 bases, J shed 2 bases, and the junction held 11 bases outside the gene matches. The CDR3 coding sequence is TGTGCCAGCAGCTTACGGGCGGGAGGGAATACCTACACAGATACGCAGTATTTT. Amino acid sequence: CASSLRAGGNTYTDTQYF.

The CDR3 nucleotides read TGTGCCAGCTCACCACCGGGAACCTTTGGGGACACCGGGGAGCTGTTTTTT. It is translated as CASSPPGTFGDTGELFF. The rearrangement uses TRBV18 and TRBJ2-2; D unclear. The CDR3 consists of 17 residues. Germline CDR1 is KGHSH and CDR2 is LQKENI. With 0 bases removed from V and 3 bases from J, the gap between germline ends came to 14 bases.

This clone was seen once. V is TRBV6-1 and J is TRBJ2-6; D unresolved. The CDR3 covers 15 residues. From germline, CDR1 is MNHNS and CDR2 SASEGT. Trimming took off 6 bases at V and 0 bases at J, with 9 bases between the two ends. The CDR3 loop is CASSRELSGANVLTF. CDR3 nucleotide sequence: TGTGCCAGCAGCAGAGAGCTCTCTGGGGCCAACGTCCTGACTTTC.

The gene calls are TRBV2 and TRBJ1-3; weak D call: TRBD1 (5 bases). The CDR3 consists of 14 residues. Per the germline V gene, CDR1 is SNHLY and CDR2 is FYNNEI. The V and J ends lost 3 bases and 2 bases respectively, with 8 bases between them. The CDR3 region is CASSDPGTGNTIYF. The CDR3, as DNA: TGTGCCAGCAGTGACCCAGGGACTGGAAACACCATATATTTT.